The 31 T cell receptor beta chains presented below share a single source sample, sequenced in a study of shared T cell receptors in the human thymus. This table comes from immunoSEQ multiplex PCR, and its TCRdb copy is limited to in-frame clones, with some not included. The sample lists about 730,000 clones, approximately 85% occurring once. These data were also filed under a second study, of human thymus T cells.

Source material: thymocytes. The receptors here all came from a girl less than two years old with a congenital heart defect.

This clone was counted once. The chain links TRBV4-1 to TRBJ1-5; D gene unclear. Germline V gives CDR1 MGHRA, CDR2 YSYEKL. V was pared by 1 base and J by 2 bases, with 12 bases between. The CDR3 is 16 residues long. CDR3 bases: TGCGCCAGCAGCCAAGCGTTAAGGGAGGGCAATCAGCCCCAGCATTTT. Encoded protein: CASSQALREGNQPQHF.

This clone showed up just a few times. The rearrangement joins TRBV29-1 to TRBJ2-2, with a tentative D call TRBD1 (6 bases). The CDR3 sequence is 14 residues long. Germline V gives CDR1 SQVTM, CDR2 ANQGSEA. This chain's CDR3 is CTKRGGQNTGELFF. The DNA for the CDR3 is TGCACGAAGAGAGGGGGACAGAACACCGGGGAGCTGTTTTTT.

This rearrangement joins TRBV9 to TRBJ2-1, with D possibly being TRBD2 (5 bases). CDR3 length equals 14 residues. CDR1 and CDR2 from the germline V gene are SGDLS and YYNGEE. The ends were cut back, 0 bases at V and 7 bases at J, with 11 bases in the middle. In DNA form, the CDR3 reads TGTGCCAGCAGCGTAGACGGGGATACTAATGAGCAGTTCTTC. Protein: CASSVDGDTNEQFF.

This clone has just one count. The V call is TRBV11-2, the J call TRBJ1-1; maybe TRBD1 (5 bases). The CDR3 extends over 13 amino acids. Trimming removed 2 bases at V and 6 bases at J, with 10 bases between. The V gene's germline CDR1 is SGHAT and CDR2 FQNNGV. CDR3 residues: CASSLNWGAEAFF. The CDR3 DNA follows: TGTGCCAGCAGCTTAAACTGGGGGGCTGAAGCTTTCTTT.

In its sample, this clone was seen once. As DNA, the CDR3 is TGTGCCAGCAGCATTAAAAACACTGAAGCTTTCTTT. Its translation is CASSIKNTEAFF. This sequence joins TRBV7-9 and TRBJ1-1, with D unresolved. With 5 bases removed from V and 2 bases from J, the gap between germline ends came to 6 bases. Germline V gene data show CDR1 as SEHNR and CDR2 as FQNEAQ (reference sequence). The CDR3 runs 12 residues. Supplemented by reference TRBV7-9 and TRBJ1-1, the full variable domain reads DTGVSQNPRHKITKRGQNVTFRCDPISEHNRLYWYRQTLGQGPEFLTYFQNEAQLEKSRLLSDRFSAERPKGSFSTLEIQRTEQGDSAMYLCASSIKNTEAFFGQGTRLTVV.

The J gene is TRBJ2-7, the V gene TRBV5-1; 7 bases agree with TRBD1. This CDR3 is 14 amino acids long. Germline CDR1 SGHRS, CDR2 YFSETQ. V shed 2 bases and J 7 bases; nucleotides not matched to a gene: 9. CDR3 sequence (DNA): TGCGCCAGCAGCTTAACCCGGACAGGACCAGAGCAGTACTTC. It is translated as CASSLTRTGPEQYF.

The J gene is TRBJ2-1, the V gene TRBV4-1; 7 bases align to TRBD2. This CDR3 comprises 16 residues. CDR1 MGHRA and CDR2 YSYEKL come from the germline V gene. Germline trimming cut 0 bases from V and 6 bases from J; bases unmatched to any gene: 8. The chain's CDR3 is CASSQESGLSTNEQFF. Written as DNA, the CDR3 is TGCGCCAGCAGCCAAGAGTCGGGACTATCGACCAATGAGCAGTTCTTC.

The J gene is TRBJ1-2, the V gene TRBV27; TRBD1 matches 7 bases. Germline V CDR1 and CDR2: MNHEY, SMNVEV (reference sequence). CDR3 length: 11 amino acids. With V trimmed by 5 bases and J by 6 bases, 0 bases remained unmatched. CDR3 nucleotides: TGTGCCAGCAGTCAGGGGGATGGCTACACCTTC. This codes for CASSQGDGYTF.

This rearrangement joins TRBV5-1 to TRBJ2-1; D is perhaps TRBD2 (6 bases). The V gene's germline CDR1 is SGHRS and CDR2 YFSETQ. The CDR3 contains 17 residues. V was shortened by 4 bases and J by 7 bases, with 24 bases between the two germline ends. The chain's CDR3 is CASSPNPGGGGLNEQFF. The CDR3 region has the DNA TGCGCCAGCAGCCCAAACCCCGGGGGTGGAGGGCTTAATGAGCAGTTCTTC. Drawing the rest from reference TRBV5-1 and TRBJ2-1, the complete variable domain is KAGVTQTPRYLIKTRGQQVTLSCSPISGHRSVSWYQQTPGQGLQFLFEYFSETQRNKGNFPGRFSGRQFSNSRSEMNVSTLELGDSALYLCASSPNPGGGGLNEQFFGPGTRLTVL.

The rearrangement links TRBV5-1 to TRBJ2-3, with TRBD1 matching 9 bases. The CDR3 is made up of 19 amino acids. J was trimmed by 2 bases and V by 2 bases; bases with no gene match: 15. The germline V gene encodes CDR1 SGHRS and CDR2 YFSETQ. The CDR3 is CASSLSEVHRGHDTDTQYF. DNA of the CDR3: TGCGCCAGCAGCTTATCCGAGGTCCACAGGGGGCACGACACAGATACGCAGTATTTT.

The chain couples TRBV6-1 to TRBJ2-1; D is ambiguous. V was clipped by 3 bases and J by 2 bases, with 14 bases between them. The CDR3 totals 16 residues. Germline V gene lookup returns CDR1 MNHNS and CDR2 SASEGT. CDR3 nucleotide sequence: TGTGCCAGCAGTGAGAGTCCGGGTGAGACCTACAATGAGCAGTTCTTC. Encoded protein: CASSESPGETYNEQFF.

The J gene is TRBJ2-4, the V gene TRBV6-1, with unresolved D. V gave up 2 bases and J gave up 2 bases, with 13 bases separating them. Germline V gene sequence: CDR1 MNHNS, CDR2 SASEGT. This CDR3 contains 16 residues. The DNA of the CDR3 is TGTGCCAGCAGTGAACCAGGTTTCTGGACCAAAAACATTCAGTACTTC. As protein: CASSEPGFWTKNIQYF.

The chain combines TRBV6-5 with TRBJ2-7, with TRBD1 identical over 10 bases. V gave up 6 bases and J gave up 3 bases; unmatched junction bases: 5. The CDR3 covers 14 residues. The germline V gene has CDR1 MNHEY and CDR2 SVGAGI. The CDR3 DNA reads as TGTGCCAGCAGGGCCGGGACAGGGGTCTACGAGCAGTACTTC. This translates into CASRAGTGVYEQYF.

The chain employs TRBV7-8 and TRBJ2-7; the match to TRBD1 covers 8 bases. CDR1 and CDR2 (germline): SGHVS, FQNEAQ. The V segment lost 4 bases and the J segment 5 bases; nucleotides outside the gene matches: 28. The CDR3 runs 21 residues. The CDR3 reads CASSSYHHRRGPGIWANEQYF. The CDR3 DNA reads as TGTGCCAGCAGCTCCTACCACCACCGCAGGGGGCCGGGGATTTGGGCAAACGAGCAGTACTTC.

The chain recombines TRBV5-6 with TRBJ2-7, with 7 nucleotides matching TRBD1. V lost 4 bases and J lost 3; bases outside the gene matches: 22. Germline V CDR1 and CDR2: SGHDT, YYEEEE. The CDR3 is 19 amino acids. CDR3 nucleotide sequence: TGTGCCAGCAGCAGCAGCCCAGACAGGGTCACCGCTAAATTCTACGAGCAGTACTTC. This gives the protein CASSSSPDRVTAKFYEQYF.

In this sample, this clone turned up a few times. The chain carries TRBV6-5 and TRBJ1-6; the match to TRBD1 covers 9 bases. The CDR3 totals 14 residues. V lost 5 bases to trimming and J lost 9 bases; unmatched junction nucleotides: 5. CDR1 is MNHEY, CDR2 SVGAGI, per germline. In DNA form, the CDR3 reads TGTGCCAGCAGTGCGGACAGGGGCATTTCACCCCTCCACTTT. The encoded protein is CASSADRGISPLHF.

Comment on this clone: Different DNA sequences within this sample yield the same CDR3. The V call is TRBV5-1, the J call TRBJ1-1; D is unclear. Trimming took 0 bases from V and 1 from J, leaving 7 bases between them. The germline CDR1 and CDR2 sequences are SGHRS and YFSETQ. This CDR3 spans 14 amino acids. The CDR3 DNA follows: TGCGCCAGCAGCTTGGCCGGCGGGAACACTGAAGCTTTCTTT. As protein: CASSLAGGNTEAFF.

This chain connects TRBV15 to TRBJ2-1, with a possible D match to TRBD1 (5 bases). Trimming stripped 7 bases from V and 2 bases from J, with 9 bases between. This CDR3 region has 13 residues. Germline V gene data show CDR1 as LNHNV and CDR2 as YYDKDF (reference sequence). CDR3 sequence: CATTAGPYNEQFF. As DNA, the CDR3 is TGTGCCACCACCGCAGGGCCCTACAATGAGCAGTTCTTC.

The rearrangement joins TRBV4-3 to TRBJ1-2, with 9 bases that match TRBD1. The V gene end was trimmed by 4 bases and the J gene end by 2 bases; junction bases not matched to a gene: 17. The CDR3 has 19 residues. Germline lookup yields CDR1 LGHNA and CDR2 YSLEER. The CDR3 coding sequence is TGCGCCAGCAGCCTCGGGCTGCCCCGGGACAGGGTGGAGAACTATGGCTACACCTTC. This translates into CASSLGLPRDRVENYGYTF.

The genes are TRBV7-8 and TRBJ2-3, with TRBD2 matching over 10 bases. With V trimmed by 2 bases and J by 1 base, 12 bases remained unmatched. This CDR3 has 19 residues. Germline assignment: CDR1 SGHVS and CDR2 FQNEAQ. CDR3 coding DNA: TGTGCCAGCAGCTTACCCTACTCCGCCCTAGCGGGGGGCACAGATACGCAGTATTTT. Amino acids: CASSLPYSALAGGTDTQYF.

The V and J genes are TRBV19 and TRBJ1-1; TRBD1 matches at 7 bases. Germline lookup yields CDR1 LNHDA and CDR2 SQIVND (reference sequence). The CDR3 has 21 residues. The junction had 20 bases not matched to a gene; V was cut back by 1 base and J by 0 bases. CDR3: CASSIVRDSLKLSTMNTEAFF. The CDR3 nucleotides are TGTGCCAGTAGTATAGTCAGGGACAGTCTCAAACTTTCTACCATGAACACTGAAGCTTTCTTT.

In DNA form, the CDR3 reads TGTGCCAGCAGTCTTAATAGCGGGGGGGCTCGGGAGCAGTTCTTC. Translated, it gives CASSLNSGGAREQFF. The rearrangement joins TRBV7-8 to TRBJ2-1; TRBD2 aligns across 11 bases. V lost 6 bases, J lost 10 bases, and 11 bases stayed unmatched. CDR1 and CDR2 from the germline V gene are SGHVS and FQNEAQ. The CDR3 contains 15 residues.

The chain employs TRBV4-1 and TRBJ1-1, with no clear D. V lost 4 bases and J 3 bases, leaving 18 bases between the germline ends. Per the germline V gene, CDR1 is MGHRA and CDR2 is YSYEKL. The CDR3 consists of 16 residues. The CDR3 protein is CASSPLARVSHTEAFF. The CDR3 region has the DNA TGCGCCAGCAGCCCCTTAGCCCGGGTTTCCCACACTGAAGCTTTCTTT.

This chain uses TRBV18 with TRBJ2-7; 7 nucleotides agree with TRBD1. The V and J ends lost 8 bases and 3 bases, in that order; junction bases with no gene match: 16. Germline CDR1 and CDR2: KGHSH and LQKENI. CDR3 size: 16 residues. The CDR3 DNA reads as TGTGCCAGCAAACCTGACAGGGACGTCCAACACTACGAGCAGTACTTC. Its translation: CASKPDRDVQHYEQYF.

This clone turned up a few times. The CDR3 loop is CASSRGLRDAGGPNTEAFF. The CDR3 DNA sequence: TGTGCCAGTAGTAGAGGGCTTAGGGACGCAGGGGGGCCGAACACTGAAGCTTTCTTT. The rearrangement uses TRBV19 and TRBJ1-1; 7 bases are shared with TRBD1. The CDR3 has 19 residues. V lost 4 bases and J lost 1; bases outside the gene matches: 18. The germline V gene encodes CDR1 LNHDA and CDR2 SQIVND (reference sequence). Supplemented by reference TRBV19 and TRBJ1-1, the full variable domain reads DGGITQSPKYLFRKEGQNVTLSCEQNLNHDAMYWYRQDPGQGLRLIYYSQIVNDFQKGDIAEGYSVSREKKESFPLTVTSAQKNPTAFYLCASSRGLRDAGGPNTEAFFGQGTRLTVV.

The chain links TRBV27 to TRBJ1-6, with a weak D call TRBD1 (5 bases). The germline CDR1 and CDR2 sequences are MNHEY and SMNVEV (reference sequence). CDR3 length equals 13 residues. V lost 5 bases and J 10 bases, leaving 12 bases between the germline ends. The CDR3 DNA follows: TGTGCCAGCAGTAGGGGCGCGGGGTCACCCCTCCACTTT. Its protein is CASSRGAGSPLHF.

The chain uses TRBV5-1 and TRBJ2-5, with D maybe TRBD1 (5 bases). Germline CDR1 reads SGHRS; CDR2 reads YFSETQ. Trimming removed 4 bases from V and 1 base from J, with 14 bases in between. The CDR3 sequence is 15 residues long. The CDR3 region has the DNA TGCGCCAGCAGCCCCTTAACGACAGCCCAAGAGACCCAGTACTTC. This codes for CASSPLTTAQETQYF.

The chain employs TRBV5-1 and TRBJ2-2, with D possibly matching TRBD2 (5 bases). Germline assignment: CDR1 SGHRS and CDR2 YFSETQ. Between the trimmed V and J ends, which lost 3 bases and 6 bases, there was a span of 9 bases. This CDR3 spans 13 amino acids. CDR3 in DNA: TGCGCCAGCAGCTGCTCTAGCCCCGGGGAGCTGTTTTTT. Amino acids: CASSCSSPGELFF.

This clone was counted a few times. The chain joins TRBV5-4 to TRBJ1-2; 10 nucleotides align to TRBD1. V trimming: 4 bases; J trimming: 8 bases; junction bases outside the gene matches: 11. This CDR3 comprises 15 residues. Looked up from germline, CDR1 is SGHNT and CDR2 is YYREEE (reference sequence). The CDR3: CASSPGTGDKGGYTF. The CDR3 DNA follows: TGTGCCAGCAGCCCAGGGACAGGGGATAAGGGCGGCTACACCTTC.

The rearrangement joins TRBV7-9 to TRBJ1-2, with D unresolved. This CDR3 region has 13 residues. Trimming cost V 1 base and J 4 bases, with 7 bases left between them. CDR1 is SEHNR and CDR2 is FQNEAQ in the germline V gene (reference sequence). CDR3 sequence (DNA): TGTGCCAGCAGCTTAGGAGTTAGCTATGGCTACACCTTC. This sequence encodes CASSLGVSYGYTF.

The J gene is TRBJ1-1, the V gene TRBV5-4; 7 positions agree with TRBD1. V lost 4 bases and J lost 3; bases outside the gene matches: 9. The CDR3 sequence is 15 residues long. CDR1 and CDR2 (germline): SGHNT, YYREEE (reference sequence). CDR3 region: CASSATGVVYTEAFF. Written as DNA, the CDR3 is TGTGCCAGCAGCGCTACAGGGGTCGTGTACACTGAAGCTTTCTTT.